These 26 T cell receptor beta chains were all obtained from the same sample, sequenced in a study of blood T cell repertoires in COVID-19. Produced via immunoSEQ multiplex PCR; TCRdb's table is partial and in-frame only. The table lists roughly 400,000 clones, about 88% of them singletons. Sequencing was performed on PBMCs or T cells enriched from blood (not recorded which). The receptor set was obtained from a woman under 30 who had been exposed to COVID-19.

This clone was seen a single time. V is TRBV9 and J is TRBJ1-3; perhaps TRBD1 as D (5 bases). The germline V gene has CDR1 SGDLS and CDR2 YYNGEE. The V end was cut by 0 bases, the J end by 2 bases, with 9 bases between. CDR3 length: 15 residues. CDR3 nucleotides: TGTGCCAGCAGCGTAGGCACAGGAGCTGGAAACACCATATATTTT. Encoded protein: CASSVGTGAGNTIYF.

J is TRBJ1-2 and V is TRBV7-2, with a tentative D call TRBD1 (6 bases). The V gene lost 1 base and the J gene lost 7 bases, with 16 bases spanning the gap. The germline gives CDR1 SGHTA, CDR2 FQGNSA. The CDR3 contains 15 residues. This chain's CDR3 is CASSLERATGSGYTF. The CDR3 DNA reads as TGTGCCAGCAGCTTAGAACGTGCTACAGGGAGTGGCTACACCTTC.

CDR3 in amino acids: CASSLQGVSAYEQYF. For the CDR3, the DNA is TGTGCCAGCAGCTTACAGGGTGTGTCCGCCTACGAGCAGTACTTC. J is TRBJ2-7 and V is TRBV11-2, with D possibly TRBD1 on 5 matching bases. This CDR3 spans 15 amino acids. Looked up from germline, CDR1 is SGHAT and CDR2 is FQNNGV. Trimming removed 2 bases from V and 2 bases from J, with 13 bases in between.

The rearrangement uses TRBV19 and TRBJ2-1; 10 nucleotides align to TRBD1. Germline V gene data show CDR1 as LNHDA and CDR2 as SQIVND (reference sequence). This CDR3 is 17 amino acids long. With V trimmed by 6 bases and J by 6 bases, 14 bases remained unmatched. CDR3 sequence reads: CASRGGLDRGAFNEQFF. Written as DNA, the CDR3 is TGTGCCAGTAGGGGAGGTTTGGACAGGGGGGCTTTCAATGAGCAGTTCTTC.

In this sample, this clone turned up once. This chain connects TRBV10-3 to TRBJ1-2, with D hard to call. Trimming shortened V by 1 base and J by 8 bases, and 14 bases separated the two germline ends. Looked up from germline, CDR1 is ENHRY and CDR2 is SYGVKD. The CDR3 has 14 residues. CDR3 in amino acids: CAISELTGERGYTF. In DNA, the CDR3 is TGTGCCATCAGTGAGTTAACCGGGGAACGGGGCTACACCTTC.

The chain employs TRBV4-1 and TRBJ2-5, with TRBD1 matching over 8 bases. CDR3 length equals 18 residues. Germline assignment: CDR1 MGHRA and CDR2 YSYEKL. Trimming took 0 bases from V and 2 from J; bases not matched to a gene: 11. Here the CDR3 DNA reads TGCGCCAGCAGCCAAGACCCCGGGACAGGTGCCACTCAAGAGACCCAGTACTTC. It encodes CASSQDPGTGATQETQYF.

This clone was seen only a few times. The DNA of the CDR3 is TGTGCCAGCTCACGAGAAGGGACAACTGAAGCTTTCTTT. This gives the protein CASSREGTTEAFF. The chain has TRBV18 and TRBJ1-1, with D possibly TRBD1 on 6 matching bases. Trimming took off 4 bases at V and 5 bases at J, with 11 bases between the two ends. CDR3 length equals 13 residues. In germline, CDR1 is KGHSH, CDR2 LQKENI.

The gene calls are TRBV29-1 and TRBJ2-7, with 10 bases matching TRBD1. V dropped 1 base and J dropped 6; count of bases not matched to a gene: 33. Germline CDR1 reads SQVTM; CDR2 reads ANQGSEA. This CDR3 spans 23 amino acids. The CDR3 is CSVEAPPDRGSSLAGPFSFEQYF. CDR3 bases: TGCAGCGTTGAAGCCCCCCCGGACAGGGGGAGTTCTTTGGCGGGGCCTTTTTCATTCGAGCAGTACTTC.

The chain couples TRBV15 to TRBJ1-3, with 9 positions matching TRBD1. The CDR3 totals 17 residues. Trimming removed 0 bases from V and 1 base from J; junction bases left unmatched: 4. CDR1 LNHNV and CDR2 YYDKDF come from the germline V gene (reference sequence). DNA of the CDR3: TGTGCCACCAGCAGAGACTGGACAGGGGATTCTGGAAACACCATATATTTT. Translating it yields CATSRDWTGDSGNTIYF.

This clone showed up just a few times. This chain joins TRBV28 and TRBJ1-3; 8 bases agree with TRBD1. Germline V gene lookup returns CDR1 MDHEN and CDR2 SYDVKM. This CDR3 region has 16 residues. After removal of 1 base from V and 8 bases from J, the junction contained 10 bases not matched to a gene. This chain's CDR3 is CASSLYLGQGRDTIYF. The CDR3 bases are TGTGCCAGCAGTTTATACCTTGGACAGGGCCGGGACACCATATATTTT. Filled out from reference TRBV28 and TRBJ1-3, the complete variable domain reads DVKVTQSSRYLVKRTGEKVFLECVQDMDHENMFWYRQDPGLGLRLIYFSYDVKMKEKGDIPEGYSVSREKKERFSLILESASTNQTSMYLCASSLYLGQGRDTIYFGEGSWLTVV.

The chain recombines TRBV18 with TRBJ2-5, with 12 bases matching TRBD1. CDR3 length: 17 residues. With 3 bases clipped from V and 6 bases from J, the junction kept 11 bases outside the gene matches. The germline V gene encodes CDR1 KGHSH and CDR2 LQKENI. DNA for the CDR3: TGTGCCAGCTCACCCCGATCCGGGACAGGGGGCTCGAAGACCCAGTACTTC. It yields the protein CASSPRSGTGGSKTQYF.

V gene TRBV9 combines with J gene TRBJ1-2; weak D call: TRBD1 (5 bases). Germline V lookup: CDR1 SGDLS, CDR2 YYNGEE. This CDR3 comprises 16 residues. V lost 3 bases and J lost 3, with 18 bases in between. CDR3 amino acids: CASSDRGGVFDYGYTF. CDR3 sequence (DNA): TGTGCCAGCAGCGACCGTGGGGGGGTCTTCGACTATGGCTACACCTTC.

This chain connects TRBV4-2 to TRBJ2-7; 10 bases map to TRBD2. Looked up from germline, CDR1 is LGHNA and CDR2 is YNFKEQ. With 5 bases clipped from V and 6 bases from J, the junction kept 13 bases outside the gene matches. The CDR3 runs to 16 residues. CDR3 sequence reads: CASSDVLAGQGGEQYF. For the CDR3, the DNA is TGTGCCAGCAGCGACGTACTAGCGGGACAAGGGGGCGAGCAGTACTTC.

V is TRBV10-3 and J is TRBJ2-5, with D unresolved. V was cut by 0 bases and J by 5 bases, with 7 bases left in between. Germline V gene lookup returns CDR1 ENHRY and CDR2 SYGVKD. The CDR3 has 13 amino acids. The CDR3 here is CAISESPVETQYF. CDR3 DNA: TGTGCCATCAGTGAGTCGCCAGTGGAGACCCAGTACTTC.

The chain couples TRBV27 to TRBJ1-4; 9 bases align to TRBD1. The CDR3 has 16 amino acids. V lost 2 bases to trimming and J lost 6 bases; unmatched junction nucleotides: 7. The germline CDR1 and CDR2 sequences are MNHEY and SMNVEV (reference sequence). The CDR3 nucleotides are TGTGCCAGCAGTTTAGGCCCCGGGACAGGGCATGAAAAACTGTTTTTT. This sequence encodes CASSLGPGTGHEKLFF. The entire variable domain, with the rest obtained from reference TRBV27 and TRBJ1-4, is as follows: EAQVTQNPRYLITVTGKKLTVTCSQNMNHEYMSWYRQDPGLGLRQIYYSMNVEVTDKGDVPEGYKVSRKEKRNFPLILESPSPNQTSLYFCASSLGPGTGHEKLFFGSGTQLSVL.

J is TRBJ2-7 and V is TRBV7-2; 7 bases line up with TRBD1. V shed 1 base, J shed 0 bases, and the junction held 3 bases outside the gene matches. CDR1 SGHTA and CDR2 FQGNSA come from the germline V gene. This CDR3 comprises 15 residues. Here the CDR3 DNA reads TGTGCCAGCAGCTTAGGGAGACAGGGCTCCTACGAGCAGTACTTC. Translation: CASSLGRQGSYEQYF. The full variable domain, in which reference TRBV7-2 and TRBJ2-7 provide the parts outside the CDR3, is GAGVSQSPSNKVTEKGKDVELRCDPISGHTALYWYRQSLGQGLEFLIYFQGNSAPDKSGLPSDRFSAERTGGSVSTLTIQRTQQEDSAVYLCASSLGRQGSYEQYFGPGTRLTVT.

CDR3 loop: CASSQDLGSSGLAGNEQFF. The CDR3 bases are TGCGCCAGCAGCCAAGACCTTGGGAGTTCGGGCCTAGCGGGGAATGAGCAGTTCTTC. The chain joins TRBV4-3 to TRBJ2-1, with 9 bases identical to TRBD2. The CDR3 consists of 19 residues. After removal of 0 bases from V and 7 bases from J, the junction contained 16 bases not matched to a gene. Germline V gene data show CDR1 as LGHNA and CDR2 as YSLEER.

The chain couples TRBV6-2 or TRBV6-3 to TRBJ2-5; TRBD2 aligns across 8 bases. The germline V gene has CDR1 MNHEY and CDR2 SVGEGT. This CDR3 has 14 amino acids. The V gene end was trimmed by 5 bases and the J gene end by 5 bases; junction bases not matched to a gene: 7. This CDR3 reads CASSLLAVEETQYF. DNA of the CDR3: TGTGCCAGCAGTCTACTAGCGGTCGAGGAGACCCAGTACTTC.

The chain uses TRBV29-1 and TRBJ2-5, with D tentatively TRBD1 (5 bases). The CDR3 contains 13 residues. The V and J ends lost 2 bases and 4 bases respectively, with 11 bases between them. Germline V gene sequence: CDR1 SQVTM, CDR2 ANQGSEA. Here the CDR3 DNA reads TGCAGCGTTGAACCCAGTACAGGAGAGACCCAGTACTTC. Its translation is CSVEPSTGETQYF.

This chain uses TRBV5-1 with TRBJ2-7; maybe TRBD1 (7 bases). The V gene's germline CDR1 is SGHRS and CDR2 YFSETQ. V was clipped by 5 bases and J by 5 bases, with 17 bases between them. The CDR3 length is 14 residues. The CDR3 reads CASRTQGGVDEQYF. The CDR3 DNA is TGCGCCAGCAGGACTCAGGGGGGTGTGGACGAGCAGTACTTC. Filled out from reference TRBV5-1 and TRBJ2-7, the complete variable domain reads KAGVTQTPRYLIKTRGQQVTLSCSPISGHRSVSWYQQTPGQGLQFLFEYFSETQRNKGNFPGRFSGRQFSNSRSEMNVSTLELGDSALYLCASRTQGGVDEQYFGPGTRLTVT.

This sequence joins TRBV6-6 and TRBJ2-7; TRBD1 is a possible D gene (6 bases). V lost 7 bases to trimming and J lost 7 bases, with 20 bases between them. The V gene's germline CDR1 is MNHNY and CDR2 SVGAGI (reference sequence). The CDR3 has 14 amino acids. The CDR3 loop is CASTPTGRGREQYF. CDR3 coding DNA: TGTGCCAGCACTCCCACCGGCAGGGGACGGGAGCAGTACTTC.

The J gene is TRBJ1-1, the V gene TRBV11-2, with D possibly matching TRBD1 (6 bases). The CDR3 is made up of 14 amino acids. V lost 0 bases to trimming and J lost 4 bases, with 9 bases between them. Per germline, CDR1 SGHAT and CDR2 FQNNGV. CDR3 coding DNA: TGTGCCAGCAGCTTAGATAGGGGGGGCACTGAAGCTTTCTTT. Its translation is CASSLDRGGTEAFF.

This chain uses TRBV12-5 with TRBJ2-2; 9 bases line up with TRBD2. The V gene end was trimmed by 7 bases and the J gene end by 4 bases; junction bases not matched to a gene: 13. Per germline, CDR1 LGHNT and CDR2 FRNRAP. The CDR3 is made up of 17 amino acids. The CDR3 nucleotides are TGTGCTAGTGCCCCAGGGGGACTAGCCCCGGGCACCGGGGAGCTGTTTTTT. Amino acid sequence: CASAPGGLAPGTGELFF.

The chain uses TRBV4-3 and TRBJ2-1; D is unresolved. This CDR3 has 15 residues. Germline loops: CDR1 LGHNA, CDR2 YSLEER. The V and J ends lost 2 bases and 7 bases respectively, with 15 bases between them. In DNA form, the CDR3 reads TGCGCCAGCAGCCAACTCCCGAGAGGTGGAAATGAGCAGTTCTTC. This sequence encodes CASSQLPRGGNEQFF.

The chain has TRBV12-3 or TRBV12-4 and TRBJ2-7; D possibly corresponds to TRBD2 (5 bases). V shed 6 bases and J shed 3 bases, with 12 bases lying between them. The CDR3 length is 13 residues. CDR3 DNA sequence: TGTGCCAGCAGCTGGACTCTGAACTACGAGCAGTACTTC. This encodes CASSWTLNYEQYF.

The rearrangement uses TRBV18 and TRBJ1-1, with TRBD1 identical over 8 bases. Germline V gene sequence: CDR1 KGHSH, CDR2 LQKENI. The CDR3 has 16 residues. Trimming cost V 3 bases and J 4 bases; bases outside gene matches: 10. The CDR3 bases are TGTGCCAGCTCACCCCCGTACAGGGGGATGTTCACTGAAGCTTTCTTT. Translating it yields CASSPPYRGMFTEAFF.